This TCR beta chain was captured in a study of identical twins. TCRdb fed the 5' RACE reads into MiXCR, producing one record per CDR3 protein. The top ten clones hold around 3% of a sample with 570,000 or so distinct CDR3 sequences, approximately 10% of them seen once. General study findings and limits: Where beta out-of-frame sequences were concerned, excess twin sharing was weaker.

This CDR3 is built from 11 residues. The V end lost 7 bases, the J end lost 1 base, and 3 bases lay between the germline ends. This clonotype was seen at least ten times. What it binds is unknown. Being one base from a much bigger clone, this may be a read error. These data were also reused for a study on yellow fever vaccine responses in identical twins.

The sequenced sample consisted of PBMCs. This TCR was recovered from a young woman in good health. V gene TRBV12-3 or TRBV12-4 combines with J gene TRBJ2-3, with D unresolved. The CDR3 sequence is CASTRTDTQYF. DNA of the CDR3: TGTGCCAGCACCCGCACAGATACGCAGTATTTT.